The present entry profiles one T cell receptor (beta chain) with its context. This sample was included in a study of blood T cell repertoires in COVID-19. Across the study: Researchers got acute and convalescent COVID-19 samples from the United States, Italy and Spain.

The V and J ends lost 6 bases and 6 bases respectively, with 8 bases between them. The CDR3 has 12 residues. From germline, CDR1 is SNHLY and CDR2 FYNNEI. Original data processing: Estimation of nucleated cell counts relied on the amplification of reference gene primers. The protocol was immunoSEQ multiplex PCR, while the TCRdb copy is restricted to in-frame clones and leaves out a portion. The V and J calls and clone size come from that table; D and trimming were worked out from the DNA. The sample lists some 46,000 clones; over 75% were seen once. This chain joins TRBV2 and TRBJ2-2; D might be TRBD2 (5 bases). Source material: peripheral blood. The sequence was obtained from a woman aged 55-75 years with acute or convalescent COVID-19. The CDR3 DNA reads as TGTGCCAGCAGGCCGGAGGCCGGGGAGCTGTTTTTT. Translation: CASRPEAGELFF. The complete variable domain, with remaining parts taken from reference TRBV2 and TRBJ2-2, reads EPEVTQTPSHQVTQMGQEVILRCVPISNHLYFYWYRQILGQKVEFLVSFYNNEISEKSEIFDDQFSVERPDGSNFTLKIRSTKLEDSAMYFCASRPEAGELFFGEGSRLTVL.